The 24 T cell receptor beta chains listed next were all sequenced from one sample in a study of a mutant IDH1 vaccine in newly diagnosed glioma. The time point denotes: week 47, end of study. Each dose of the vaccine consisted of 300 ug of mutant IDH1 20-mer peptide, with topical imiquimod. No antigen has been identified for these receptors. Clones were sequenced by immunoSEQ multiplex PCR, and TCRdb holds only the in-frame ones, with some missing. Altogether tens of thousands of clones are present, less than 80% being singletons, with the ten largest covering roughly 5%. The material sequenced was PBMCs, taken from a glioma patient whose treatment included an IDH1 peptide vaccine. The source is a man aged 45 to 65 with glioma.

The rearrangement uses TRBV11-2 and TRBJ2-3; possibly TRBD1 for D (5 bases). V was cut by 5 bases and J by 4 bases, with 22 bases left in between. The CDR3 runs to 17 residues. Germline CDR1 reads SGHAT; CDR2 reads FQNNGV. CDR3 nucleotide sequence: TGTGCCAGCAGCCCCATTTGGGGCGACACCGAATCAGATACGCAGTATTTT. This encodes CASSPIWGDTESDTQYF.

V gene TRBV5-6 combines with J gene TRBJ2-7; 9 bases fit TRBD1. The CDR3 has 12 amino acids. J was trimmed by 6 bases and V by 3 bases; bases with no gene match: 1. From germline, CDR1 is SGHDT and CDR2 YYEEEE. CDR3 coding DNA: TGTGCCAGCAGCTGGACAGGGGCCGAGCAGTACTTC. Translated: CASSWTGAEQYF.

This CDR3 reads CASSLGGASSGNTIYF. CDR3 sequence (DNA): TGTGCCAGCAGCTTGGGGGGGGCGAGCTCTGGAAACACCATATATTTT. The J gene is TRBJ1-3, the V gene TRBV9; a weak D match, TRBD1 (6 bases). This CDR3 is 16 amino acids long. Between the trimmed V and J ends, which lost 4 bases and 0 bases, there was a span of 14 bases. Germline V gene lookup returns CDR1 SGDLS and CDR2 YYNGEE.

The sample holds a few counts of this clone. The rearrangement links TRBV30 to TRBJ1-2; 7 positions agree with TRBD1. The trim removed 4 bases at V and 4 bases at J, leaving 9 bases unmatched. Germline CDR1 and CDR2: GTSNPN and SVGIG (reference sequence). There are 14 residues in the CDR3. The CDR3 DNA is TGTGCCTGGATGCCGCCGGGACAGCCCTATGGCTACACCTTC. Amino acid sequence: CAWMPPGQPYGYTF.

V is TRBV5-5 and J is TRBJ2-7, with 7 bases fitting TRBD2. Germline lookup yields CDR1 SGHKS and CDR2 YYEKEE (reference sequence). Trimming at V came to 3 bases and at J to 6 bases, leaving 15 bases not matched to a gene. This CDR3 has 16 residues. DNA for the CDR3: TGTGCCAGCAGCTGGGGGGGAGGGGCGAGGGTTTCCGAGCAGTACTTC. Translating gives CASSWGGGARVSEQYF. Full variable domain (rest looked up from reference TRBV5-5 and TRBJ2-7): DAGVTQSPTHLIKTRGQQVTLRCSPISGHKSVSWYQQVLGQGPQFIFQYYEKEERGRGNFPDRFSARQFPNYSSELNVNALLLGDSALYLCASSWGGGARVSEQYFGPGTRLTVT.

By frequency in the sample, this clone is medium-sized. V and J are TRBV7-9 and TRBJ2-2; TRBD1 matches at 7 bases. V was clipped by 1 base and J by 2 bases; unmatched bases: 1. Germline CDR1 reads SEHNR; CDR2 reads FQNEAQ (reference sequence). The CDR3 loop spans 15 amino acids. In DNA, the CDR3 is TGTGCCAGCAGCTTAGGACAGGGTAACACCGGGGAGCTGTTTTTT. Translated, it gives CASSLGQGNTGELFF.

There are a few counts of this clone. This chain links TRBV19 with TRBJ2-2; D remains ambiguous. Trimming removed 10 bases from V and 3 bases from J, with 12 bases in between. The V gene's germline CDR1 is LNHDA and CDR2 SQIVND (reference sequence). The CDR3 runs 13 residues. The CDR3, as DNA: TGTGCCACTATTTCCTGGGACACCGGGGAGCTGTTTTTT. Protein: CATISWDTGELFF.

CDR3 loop: CASSAPAGTLFF. The DNA of the CDR3 is TGTGCCAGCAGCGCTCCGGCCGGAACCCTGTTTTTT. The chain recombines TRBV9 with TRBJ1-4; D is undetermined. The CDR3 loop spans 12 amino acids. V was trimmed by 3 bases and J by 14 bases, leaving 14 bases between them. CDR1 and CDR2 (germline): SGDLS, YYNGEE.

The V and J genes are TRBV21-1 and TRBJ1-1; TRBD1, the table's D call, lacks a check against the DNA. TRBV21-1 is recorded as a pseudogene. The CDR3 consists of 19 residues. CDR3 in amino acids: CASSKDDQDRGRGNTEAFF. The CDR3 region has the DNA TGTGCCAGCAGCAAAGATGATCAGGACAGGGGGCGCGGGAACACTGAAGCTTTCTTT.

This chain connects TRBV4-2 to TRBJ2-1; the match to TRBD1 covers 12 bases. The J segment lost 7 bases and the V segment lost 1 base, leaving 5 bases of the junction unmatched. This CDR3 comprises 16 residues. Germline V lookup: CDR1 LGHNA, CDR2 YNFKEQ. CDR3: CASSQGGTGGNNEQFF. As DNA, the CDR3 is TGTGCCAGCAGCCAAGGGGGGACAGGGGGCAATAATGAGCAGTTCTTC.

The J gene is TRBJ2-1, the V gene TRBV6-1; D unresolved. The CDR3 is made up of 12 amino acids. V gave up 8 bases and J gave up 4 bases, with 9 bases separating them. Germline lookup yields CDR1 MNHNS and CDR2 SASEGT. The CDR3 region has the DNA TGTGCCAGCGGGCCGCTGTACAATGAGCAGTTCTTC. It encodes CASGPLYNEQFF.

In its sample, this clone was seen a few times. DNA of the CDR3: TGTGCCAGCAGCAGAGGGGGAGTTGAAGCTTTCTTT. Translating gives CASSRGGVEAFF. The chain carries TRBV6-1 and TRBJ1-1; D is perhaps TRBD1 (6 bases). Germline values: CDR1 MNHNS, CDR2 SASEGT. The CDR3 extends over 12 amino acids. Deletions cut 6 bases from V and 7 bases from J, with 12 bases between.

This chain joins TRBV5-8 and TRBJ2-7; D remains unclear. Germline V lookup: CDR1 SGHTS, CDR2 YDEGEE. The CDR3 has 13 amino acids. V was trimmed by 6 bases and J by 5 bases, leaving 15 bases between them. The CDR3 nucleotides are TGTGCCAGCACAAATTTTCTTTGGGACGAGCAGTACTTC. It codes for CASTNFLWDEQYF.

The CDR3 region has the DNA TGTGCCAGCAGGGGCGGGGCCAGGGCTGGCAATCAGCCCCAGCATTTT. It yields the protein CASRGGARAGNQPQHF. The chain joins TRBV2 to TRBJ1-5; D is perhaps TRBD1 (5 bases). Germline loops: CDR1 SNHLY, CDR2 FYNNEI. Trimming stripped 6 bases from V and 2 bases from J, with 17 bases between. The CDR3 covers 16 residues.

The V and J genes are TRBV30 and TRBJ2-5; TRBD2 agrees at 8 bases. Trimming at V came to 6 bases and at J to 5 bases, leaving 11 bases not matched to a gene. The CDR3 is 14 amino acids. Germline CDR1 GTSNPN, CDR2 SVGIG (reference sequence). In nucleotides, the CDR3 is TGTGCCTGCGCGAGGGCGGGGGGCTCGGAGACCCAGTACTTC. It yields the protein CACARAGGSETQYF.

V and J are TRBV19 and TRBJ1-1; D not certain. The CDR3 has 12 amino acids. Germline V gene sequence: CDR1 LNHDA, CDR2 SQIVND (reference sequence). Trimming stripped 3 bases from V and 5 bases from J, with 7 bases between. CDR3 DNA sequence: TGTGCCAGTAGTATCCGGAGGACTGAAGCTTTCTTT. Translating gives CASSIRRTEAFF.

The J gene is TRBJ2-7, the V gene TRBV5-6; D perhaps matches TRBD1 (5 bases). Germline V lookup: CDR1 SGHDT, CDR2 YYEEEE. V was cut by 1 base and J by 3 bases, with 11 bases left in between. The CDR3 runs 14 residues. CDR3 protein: CASSLKQVGYEQYF. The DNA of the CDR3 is TGTGCCAGCAGCTTGAAACAGGTGGGCTACGAGCAGTACTTC.

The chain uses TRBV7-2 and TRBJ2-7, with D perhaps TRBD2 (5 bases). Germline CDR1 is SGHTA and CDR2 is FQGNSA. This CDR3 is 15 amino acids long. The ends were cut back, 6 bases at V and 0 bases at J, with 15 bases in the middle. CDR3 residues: CASSSDLGSSYEQYF. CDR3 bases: TGTGCCAGCAGTTCTGATTTGGGGAGCTCCTACGAGCAGTACTTC. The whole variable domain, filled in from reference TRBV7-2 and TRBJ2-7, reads GAGVSQSPSNKVTEKGKDVELRCDPISGHTALYWYRQSLGQGLEFLIYFQGNSAPDKSGLPSDRFSAERTGGSVSTLTIQRTQQEDSAVYLCASSSDLGSSYEQYFGPGTRLTVT.

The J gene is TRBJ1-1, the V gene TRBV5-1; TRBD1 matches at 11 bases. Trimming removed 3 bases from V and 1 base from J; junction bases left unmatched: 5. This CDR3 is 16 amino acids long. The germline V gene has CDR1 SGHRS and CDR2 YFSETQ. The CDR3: CASSSSGQGGNTEAFF. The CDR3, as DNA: TGCGCCAGCAGCTCCTCGGGACAGGGGGGGAACACTGAAGCTTTCTTT.

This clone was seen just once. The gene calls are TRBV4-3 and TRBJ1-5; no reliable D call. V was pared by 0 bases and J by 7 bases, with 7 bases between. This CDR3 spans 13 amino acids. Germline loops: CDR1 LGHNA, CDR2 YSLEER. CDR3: CASSQELRQPQHF. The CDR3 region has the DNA TGCGCCAGCAGCCAAGAATTGAGGCAGCCCCAGCATTTT.

CDR3 region: CSVAGTGINEQYF. CDR3 bases: TGCAGCGTTGCCGGGACAGGGATAAACGAGCAGTACTTC. V and J are TRBV29-1 and TRBJ2-7; 9 positions match TRBD1. Germline V CDR1 and CDR2: SQVTM, ANQGSEA. The ends lost 4 bases at V and 5 bases at J; junction bases unmatched: 6. The CDR3 is 13 amino acids.

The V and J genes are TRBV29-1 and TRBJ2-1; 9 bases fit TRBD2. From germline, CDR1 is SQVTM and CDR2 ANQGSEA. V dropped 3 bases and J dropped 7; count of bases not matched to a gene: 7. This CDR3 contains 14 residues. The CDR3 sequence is CSVDRRGGGNEQFF. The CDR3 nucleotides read TGCAGCGTTGATAGGCGGGGGGGCGGAAATGAGCAGTTCTTC.

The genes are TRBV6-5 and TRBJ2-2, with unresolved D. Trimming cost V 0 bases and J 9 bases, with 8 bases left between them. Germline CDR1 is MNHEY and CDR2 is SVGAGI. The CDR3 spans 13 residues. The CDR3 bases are TGTGCCAGCAGTTACTCCCCTAGGCGGGAGCTGTTTTTT. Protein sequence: CASSYSPRRELFF.

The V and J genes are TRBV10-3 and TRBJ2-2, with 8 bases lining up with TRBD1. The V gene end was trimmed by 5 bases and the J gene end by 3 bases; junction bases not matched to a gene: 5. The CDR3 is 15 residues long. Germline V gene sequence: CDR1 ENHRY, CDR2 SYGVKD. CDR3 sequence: CAISQGAGYTGELFF. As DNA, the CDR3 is TGTGCCATCAGTCAGGGGGCTGGGTACACCGGGGAGCTGTTTTTT.